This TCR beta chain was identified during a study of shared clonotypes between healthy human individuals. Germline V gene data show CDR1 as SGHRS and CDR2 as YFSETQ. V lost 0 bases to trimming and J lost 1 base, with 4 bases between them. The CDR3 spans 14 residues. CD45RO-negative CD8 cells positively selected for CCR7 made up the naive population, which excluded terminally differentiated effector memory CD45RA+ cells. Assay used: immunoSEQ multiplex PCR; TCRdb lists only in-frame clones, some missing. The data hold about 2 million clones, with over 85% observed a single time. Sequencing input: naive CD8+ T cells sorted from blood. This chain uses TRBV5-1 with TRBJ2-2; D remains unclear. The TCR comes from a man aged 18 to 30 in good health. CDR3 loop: CASSLGRNTGELFF. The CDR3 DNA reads TGCGCCAGCAGCTTGGGGAGGAACACCGGGGAGCTGTTTTTT.